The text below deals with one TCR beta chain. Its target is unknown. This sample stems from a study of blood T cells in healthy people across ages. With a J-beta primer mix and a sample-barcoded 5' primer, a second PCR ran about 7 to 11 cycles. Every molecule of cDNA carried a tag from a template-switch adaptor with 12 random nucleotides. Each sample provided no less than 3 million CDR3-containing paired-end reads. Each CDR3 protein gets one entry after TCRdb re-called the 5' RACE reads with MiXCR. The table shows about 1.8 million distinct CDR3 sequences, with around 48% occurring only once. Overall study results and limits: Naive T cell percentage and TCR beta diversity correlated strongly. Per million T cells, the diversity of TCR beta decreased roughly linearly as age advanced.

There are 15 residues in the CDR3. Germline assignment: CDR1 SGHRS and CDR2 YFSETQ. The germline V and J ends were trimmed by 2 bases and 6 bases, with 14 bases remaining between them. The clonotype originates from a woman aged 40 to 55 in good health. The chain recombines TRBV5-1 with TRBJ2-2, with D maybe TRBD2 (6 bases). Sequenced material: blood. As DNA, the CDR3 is TGCGCCAGCAGCTTATCGGAAAGGAGGGCCGGGGAGCTGTTTTTT. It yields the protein CASSLSERRAGELFF. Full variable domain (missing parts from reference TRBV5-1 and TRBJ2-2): KAGVTQTPRYLIKTRGQQVTLSCSPISGHRSVSWYQQTPGQGLQFLFEYFSETQRNKGNFPGRFSGRQFSNSRSEMNVSTLELGDSALYLCASSLSERRAGELFFGEGSRLTVL.